This T cell receptor (beta chain) was sequenced in a study of T cell repertoires in cytomegalovirus infection. The wider study: Public TCR beta signatures marked donors with CMV infection and the matching HLA. General study results and limits: Ex vivo responses were dominated by HLA-C-restricted CMV-specific TCR beta clonotypes.

Each CDR3 protein is one row after TCRdb ran MiXCR on the reads. The sample shows under 200,000 distinct CDR3 sequences, about a tenth of them seen only once. Many counts were recorded for this clonotype. Its antigen is still unknown. V gave up 4 bases and J gave up 2 bases, with 14 bases separating them. This CDR3 is 15 amino acids long. Looked up from germline, CDR1 is SGHTA and CDR2 is FQGNSA. The rearrangement joins TRBV7-2 to TRBJ1-2, with TRBD1 as a possible D gene (6 bases). This sequence was found in a human donor in good health (CMV status not recorded). Some clones in this sample may be carry-over from other donors' samples. The specimen was PBMCs. CDR3 residues: CASSSSDSPNYGYTF. DNA of the CDR3: TGTGCCAGCAGCTCCTCGGACAGCCCCAACTATGGCTACACCTTC.